These 17 T cell receptor beta chains were sequenced from one sample in a study of shared T cell receptors in the human thymus. Profiling relied on immunoSEQ multiplex PCR, and the TCRdb table lists in-frame clones only, not all of them. The repertoire has 630,000 or so clones, 80% to 90% of them found once; the top ten carry 0.009% to 0.0095%. This sample also appeared in a second study, on human thymus T cells.

The sequencing sample was made of thymocytes. Receptor source: a boy in the first two years of life with a congenital heart defect.

This clone was counted a few times. The rearrangement links TRBV19 to TRBJ2-7; weak D call: TRBD2 (6 bases). Deletions cut 4 bases from V and 2 bases from J, with 18 bases between. Germline assignment: CDR1 LNHDA and CDR2 SQIVND (reference sequence). The CDR3 is 16 amino acids. The DNA for the CDR3 is TGTGCCAGTAGTACTCCCCCGGGACTCGGGACCTACGAGCAGTACTTC. The encoded protein is CASSTPPGLGTYEQYF.

The chain couples TRBV18 to TRBJ1-5; maybe TRBD1 (5 bases). Trimming cost V 2 bases and J 5 bases, with 13 bases left between them. This CDR3 has 15 residues. Germline assignment: CDR1 KGHSH and CDR2 LQKENI. CDR3 bases: TGTGCCAGCTCACCATCGGCGCAGGGCGATCAGCCCCAGCATTTT. Amino acid sequence: CASSPSAQGDQPQHF.

This clone was seen only once. The chain links TRBV20-1 to TRBJ2-7; D gene unclear. In germline, CDR1 is DFQATT, CDR2 SNEGSKA (reference sequence). The CDR3 runs 11 residues. Trimming took off 4 bases at V and 3 bases at J, with 7 bases between the two ends. The CDR3: CSANSHYEQYF. DNA of the CDR3: TGCAGTGCTAACTCTCACTACGAGCAGTACTTC.

V gene TRBV18 combines with J gene TRBJ2-5, with D perhaps matching TRBD2 (7 bases). The CDR3 has 15 amino acids. The germline gives CDR1 KGHSH, CDR2 LQKENI. Trimming left V 3 bases short and J 3 bases short, with 14 bases between. CDR3 loop: CASSPAGAGKETQYF. CDR3 DNA sequence: TGTGCCAGCTCACCGGCGGGGGCAGGCAAAGAGACCCAGTACTTC.

The gene calls are TRBV19 and TRBJ2-3; TRBD1 aligns across 11 bases. The CDR3 sequence is 15 residues long. Germline V gene sequence: CDR1 LNHDA, CDR2 SQIVND (reference sequence). Trimming took 1 base from V and 6 from J; bases not matched to a gene: 3. CDR3 sequence (DNA): TGTGCCAGTAGTATAGCGGGGACAGGGGGGGATACGCAGTATTTT. Translation: CASSIAGTGGDTQYF.

The chain is built from TRBV10-1 and TRBJ2-1; TRBD2 might be the D (5 bases). Germline lookup yields CDR1 WNHNN and CDR2 SYGVQD (reference sequence). Trimming removed 2 bases from V and 5 bases from J, with 13 bases in between. The CDR3 is 15 residues long. CDR3 sequence (DNA): TGCGCCAGCAGTGAGGGACTGACCTGGGACAATGAGCAGTTCTTC. It specifies CASSEGLTWDNEQFF.

With respect to this clone: Other DNA sequences in this specimen translate into the identical CDR3. The chain combines TRBV28 with TRBJ1-6; TRBD1 agrees at 8 bases. The CDR3 length is 14 residues. Per germline, CDR1 MDHEN and CDR2 SYDVKM. V shed 5 bases and J 7 bases; nucleotides not matched to a gene: 4. The CDR3 bases are TGTGCCAGCAGTCCTGGACAGGGCAATTCACCCCTCCACTTT. Its translation: CASSPGQGNSPLHF.

The chain links TRBV5-4 to TRBJ2-3, with D perhaps TRBD2 (5 bases). This CDR3 is built from 14 residues. Germline loops: CDR1 SGHNT, CDR2 YYREEE (reference sequence). V gave up 1 base and J gave up 2 bases, with 8 bases separating them. The CDR3 nucleotides are TGTGCCAGCAGCTTGAGACTACACACAGATACGCAGTATTTT. It specifies CASSLRLHTDTQYF.

This clone was seen once. This chain joins TRBV7-2 and TRBJ2-3; 8 bases align to TRBD2. The CDR3 is 14 residues long. V shed 2 bases, J shed 5 bases, and the junction held 3 bases outside the gene matches. The germline gives CDR1 SGHTA, CDR2 FQGNSA. The chain's CDR3 is CASSLRAGGDTQYF. The DNA of the CDR3 is TGTGCCAGCAGCTTAAGGGCGGGGGGAGATACGCAGTATTTT.

The chain carries TRBV27 and TRBJ2-7; 7 bases agree with TRBD2. The CDR3 consists of 13 residues. The J segment lost 0 bases and the V segment lost 6 bases, leaving 2 bases of the junction unmatched. CDR1 MNHEY and CDR2 SMNVEV come from the germline V gene (reference sequence). In DNA, the CDR3 is TGTGCCAGCAGGCTAGCGGCCTCCTACGAGCAGTACTTC. Protein sequence: CASRLAASYEQYF.

The chain is built from TRBV6-5 and TRBJ2-7; D may be TRBD2 (5 bases). Trimming removed 2 bases at V and 0 bases at J, with 14 bases between. Per the germline V gene, CDR1 is MNHEY and CDR2 is SVGAGI. The CDR3 consists of 16 residues. CDR3 bases: TGTGCCAGCAGTTACGGAGCGGACCTCGCCTCCTACGAGCAGTACTTC. It encodes CASSYGADLASYEQYF.

V and J are TRBV7-9 and TRBJ2-1, with D possibly TRBD1 on 6 matching bases. Germline V gene sequence: CDR1 SEHNR, CDR2 FQNEAQ (reference sequence). Deletions cut 5 bases from V and 10 bases from J, with 15 bases between. This CDR3 is 13 amino acids long. The CDR3 region is CASSEEQGMEQFF. The CDR3 nucleotides are TGTGCCAGCAGCGAAGAACAGGGTATGGAGCAGTTCTTC.

This clone was seen more than once but under ten times. The chain carries TRBV6-5 and TRBJ1-4; D remains ambiguous. The CDR3 contains 13 residues. The germline gives CDR1 MNHEY, CDR2 SVGAGI. Trimming shortened V by 6 bases and J by 7 bases, and 12 bases separated the two germline ends. Here the CDR3 reads CASREPGSEKLFF. The CDR3 DNA reads as TGTGCCAGCAGGGAGCCGGGAAGTGAAAAACTGTTTTTT.

The J gene is TRBJ2-6, the V gene TRBV28; 8 positions agree with TRBD2. CDR1 and CDR2 from the germline V gene are MDHEN and SYDVKM. The CDR3 is made up of 18 amino acids. Trimming at V came to 2 bases and at J to 2 bases, leaving 8 bases not matched to a gene. The CDR3 nucleotides are TGTGCCAGCAGTTTAAACGGGCGGGAGGAACCTGGGGCCAACGTCCTGACTTTC. It translates to CASSLNGREEPGANVLTF.

The chain employs TRBV6-5 and TRBJ1-6; D unresolved. The CDR3 length is 15 residues. CDR1 and CDR2 (germline): MNHEY, SVGAGI. The V end lost 3 bases, the J end lost 5 bases, and 11 bases lay between the germline ends. CDR3 residues: CASSYSAEDNSPLHF. The CDR3 coding sequence is TGTGCCAGCAGTTATTCCGCAGAGGATAATTCACCCCTCCACTTT.

This chain connects TRBV5-5 to TRBJ2-7, with D possibly matching TRBD2 (6 bases). Trimming stripped 0 bases from V and 2 bases from J, with 12 bases between. This CDR3 comprises 15 residues. Germline CDR1 reads SGHKS; CDR2 reads YYEKEE (reference sequence). The CDR3 region is CASSLGGRRTYEQYF. CDR3 bases: TGTGCCAGCAGCTTGGGGGGGAGGCGGACCTACGAGCAGTACTTC.

The V gene is TRBV18, the J gene TRBJ1-5, with D possibly being TRBD1 (5 bases). The V gene's germline CDR1 is KGHSH and CDR2 LQKENI. With 4 bases removed from V and 0 bases from J, the gap between germline ends came to 13 bases. This CDR3 comprises 16 residues. CDR3 region: CASSLGHEYSNQPQHF. CDR3 DNA: TGTGCCAGCTCACTAGGACATGAGTATAGCAATCAGCCCCAGCATTTT.